One and the same sample provided the 30 T cell receptor beta chains below, sequenced in a study of metastatic and nonmetastatic thyroid tumors. Before thyroid surgery, none of the patients had received any treatment. TCRdb re-called the PCR reads through MiXCR. Of around 18,000 clones listed, 29% are singletons. Input material: tumor tissue. All receptors derive from a female donor with papillary thyroid cancer or a benign thyroid nodule (not recorded which). Some clones in this sample may be carry-over from other donors' samples.

The rearrangement links TRBV6-1 to TRBJ2-1; no definite D call. Germline CDR1 is MNHNS and CDR2 is SASEGT. This CDR3 contains 13 residues. Trimming left V 7 bases short and J 4 bases short, with 11 bases between. CDR3 nucleotide sequence: TGTGCCAGCAACTACTTCGCTTACAATGAGCAGTTCTTC. Amino acid sequence: CASNYFAYNEQFF.

The chain is built from TRBV28 and TRBJ2-1; D might be TRBD1 or TRBD2, each matching 5 bases. The CDR3 covers 14 residues. Germline V gene lookup returns CDR1 MDHEN and CDR2 SYDVKM. Trimming pared 6 bases from V and 1 base from J, leaving 10 bases between. The CDR3 DNA reads TGTGCCAGCAGCTGGGGACCTTCCTACAATGAGCAGTTCTTC. As protein: CASSWGPSYNEQFF.

This clone appeared once. The chain combines TRBV5-1 with TRBJ2-7, with 7 bases aligning to TRBD1. This CDR3 region has 16 residues. The J segment lost 2 bases and the V segment lost 4 bases, leaving 12 bases of the junction unmatched. From germline, CDR1 is SGHRS and CDR2 YFSETQ. The CDR3 coding sequence is TGCGCCAGCAGCACAGGCCGGGACAGATACCCCTACGAGCAGTACTTC. Translating gives CASSTGRDRYPYEQYF.

In its sample, this clone was seen a few times. The chain combines TRBV6-5 with TRBJ2-1, with 7 bases lining up with TRBD1. Losses at the gene ends were 0 bases for V and 4 bases for J; bases not matched to a gene: 6. Germline V gives CDR1 MNHEY, CDR2 SVGAGI. This CDR3 contains 16 residues. In DNA form, the CDR3 reads TGTGCCAGCAGTTACTCGATGGGACAGTCATACAATGAGCAGTTCTTC. Its protein product is CASSYSMGQSYNEQFF.

The CDR3 loop is CASSRGGAGELFF. The CDR3 DNA follows: TGTGCCAGCAGCCGAGGGGGAGCCGGGGAGCTGTTTTTT. The rearrangement uses TRBV9 and TRBJ2-2; D is possibly TRBD1 (6 bases). From germline, CDR1 is SGDLS and CDR2 YYNGEE. The V end was cut by 4 bases, the J end by 6 bases, with 10 bases between. The CDR3 spans 13 residues.

This clone was recorded a few times. The rearrangement joins TRBV28 to TRBJ2-3; 10 nucleotides align to TRBD2. The V gene's germline CDR1 is MDHEN and CDR2 SYDVKM. The CDR3 is 18 residues long. V gave up 5 bases and J gave up 5 bases; unmatched junction bases: 16. The CDR3 coding sequence is TGTGCCAGCAGTCCCACAGCGGGAGGGCCGTACGGCAGAGATACGCAGTATTTT. As protein: CASSPTAGGPYGRDTQYF.

This clone was observed many times. The chain has TRBV20-1 and TRBJ2-5; perhaps TRBD1 as D (5 bases). Germline loops: CDR1 DFQATT, CDR2 SNEGSKA (reference sequence). CDR3 length: 16 residues. The V and J ends lost 0 bases and 4 bases respectively, with 18 bases between them. The DNA of the CDR3 is TGCAGTGCTAGAGATCCTTTTTTGGGGCAGCCAGAGACCCAGTACTTC. This gives the protein CSARDPFLGQPETQYF.

The chain carries TRBV20-1 and TRBJ2-1; D unclear. The CDR3 spans 12 residues. Trimming pared 2 bases from V and 7 bases from J, leaving 9 bases between. The germline V gene has CDR1 DFQATT and CDR2 SNEGSKA (reference sequence). The CDR3 spells CSARFPGNEQFF. In nucleotides, the CDR3 is TGCAGTGCTAGATTTCCCGGGAATGAGCAGTTCTTC.

The chain links TRBV6-1 to TRBJ1-1; D unclear. Germline V CDR1 and CDR2: MNHNS, SASEGT. The V end was cut by 7 bases, the J end by 4 bases, with 7 bases between. The CDR3 sequence is 11 residues long. The CDR3 protein is CASMGGTEAFF. In DNA form, the CDR3 reads TGTGCCAGCATGGGAGGCACTGAAGCTTTCTTT.

This chain joins TRBV27 and TRBJ2-2; no definite D call. From germline, CDR1 is MNHEY and CDR2 SMNVEV (reference sequence). The CDR3 has 13 residues. V lost 3 bases to trimming and J lost 4 bases, with 6 bases between them. CDR3 amino acids: CASSLMSTGELFF. The CDR3 DNA is TGTGCCAGCAGTTTGATGAGCACCGGGGAGCTGTTTTTT.

This chain connects TRBV16 to TRBJ2-7; either TRBD1 or TRBD2 may supply D (5 bases each). Germline V gives CDR1 KGHSY, CDR2 FQNENV. The CDR3 contains 12 residues. The V gene lost 4 bases and the J gene lost 7 bases, with 11 bases spanning the gap. The CDR3 nucleotides are TGTGCCAGCAGCCCCCTAGAGGGGGAGCAGTACTTC. Translation gives CASSPLEGEQYF. Using reference TRBV16 and TRBJ2-7 for the parts outside the CDR3, the full variable domain is GEEVAQTPKHLVRGEGQKAKLYCAPIKGHSYVFWYQQVLKNEFKFLISFQNENVFDETGMPKERFSAKCLPNSPCSLEIQATKLEDSAVYFCASSPLEGEQYFGPGTRLTVT.

The table lists this clone with a few counts. The V and J genes are TRBV2 and TRBJ1-1; D uncertain. There are 14 residues in the CDR3. Germline CDR1 SNHLY, CDR2 FYNNEI. Trimming removed 4 bases from V and 0 bases from J, with 9 bases in between. Here the CDR3 DNA reads TGTGCCAGCAGTGGGGTCTTAATGAACACTGAAGCTTTCTTT. It yields the protein CASSGVLMNTEAFF.

This sequence joins TRBV28 and TRBJ1-5; D ambiguous. The V and J ends lost 6 bases and 4 bases respectively, with 4 bases between them. CDR1 is MDHEN, CDR2 SYDVKM, per germline. The CDR3 extends over 11 amino acids. The chain's CDR3 is CASSDNQPQHF. In nucleotides, the CDR3 is TGTGCCAGCAGCGATAATCAGCCCCAGCATTTT.

Note on this clone: A much larger clone is a single base away; this may be a read error. The chain couples TRBV7-9 to TRBJ2-3, with D uncertain. Germline V gene lookup returns CDR1 SEHNR and CDR2 FQNEAQ (reference sequence). Trimming removed 5 bases from V and 7 bases from J, with 7 bases in between. The length of the CDR3 is 11 residues. This CDR3 reads CASSPQYTQYF. The CDR3 nucleotides are TGTGCCAGCAGCCCGCAGTATACGCAGTATTTT. Full variable domain (outside the CDR3, taken from reference TRBV7-9 and TRBJ2-3): DTGVSQNPRHKITKRGQNVTFRCDPISEHNRLYWYRQTLGQGPEFLTYFQNEAQLEKSRLLSDRFSAERPKGSFSTLEIQRTEQGDSAMYLCASSPQYTQYFGPGTRLTVL.

CDR3: CASSLVDRNYGYTF. The CDR3 region has the DNA TGTGCCAGCAGCTTAGTCGACAGGAACTATGGCTACACCTTC. The chain carries TRBV7-8 and TRBJ1-2, with D possibly being TRBD1 (6 bases). The germline gives CDR1 SGHVS, CDR2 FQNEAQ. Deletions cut 1 base from V and 2 bases from J, with 8 bases between. The CDR3 spans 14 residues.

This clone was counted between two and nine times. The chain links TRBV12-3 or TRBV12-4 to TRBJ1-1; D is possibly TRBD1 (6 bases). The length of the CDR3 is 16 residues. The V and J ends lost 1 base and 4 bases respectively, with 16 bases between them. CDR3 DNA sequence: TGTGCCAGCAGTTTAGGGGGGCGTCGGCTGAGCACTGAAGCTTTCTTT. Translation gives CASSLGGRRLSTEAFF.

The chain recombines TRBV7-2 with TRBJ2-7; weak D call: TRBD1 (6 bases). Germline V CDR1 and CDR2: SGHTA, FQGNSA. Trimming shortened V by 7 bases and J by 1 base, and 14 bases separated the two germline ends. The CDR3 length is 14 residues. The CDR3 loop is CASTSNRESYEQYF. The CDR3 region has the DNA TGTGCCAGCACCAGTAACAGGGAGTCCTACGAGCAGTACTTC.

The chain joins TRBV2 to TRBJ1-6, with 7 bases fitting TRBD1. The CDR3 contains 15 residues. V was clipped by 7 bases and J by 7 bases; unmatched bases: 10. Germline-derived CDR1 and CDR2 are SNHLY and FYNNEI. CDR3 loop: CASMETGFENSPLHF. The CDR3 DNA sequence: TGTGCCAGCATGGAGACAGGGTTCGAGAATTCACCCCTCCACTTT.

This sequence joins TRBV28 and TRBJ2-3; 7 bases match TRBD2. V was clipped by 6 bases and J by 6 bases; unmatched bases: 12. This CDR3 has 15 residues. CDR1 is MDHEN and CDR2 is SYDVKM in the germline V gene. In DNA form, the CDR3 reads TGTGCCAGCAGCGCCGGGGCTAGCGGAGCCGATACGCAGTATTTT. As protein: CASSAGASGADTQYF.

Points on this clone: An end of the junction does not agree with germline; a read error may underlie this. The genes are TRBV30 and TRBJ1-1; D ambiguous. Germline CDR1 is GTSNPN and CDR2 is SVGIG (reference sequence). The CDR3 totals 13 residues. CDR3 amino acids: CVWSVRLETEVFF. The CDR3 coding sequence is TGTGTCTGGAGTGTAAGGTTGGAAACTGAAGTTTTCTTT.

The CDR3: CASSLFESPRPGGYTF. The CDR3 DNA reads as TGCGCCAGCAGCTTGTTCGAAAGCCCTCGCCCGGGTGGCTACACCTTC. This chain connects TRBV5-1 to TRBJ1-2; D ambiguous. The length of the CDR3 is 16 residues. The germline gives CDR1 SGHRS, CDR2 YFSETQ. Between the trimmed V and J ends, which lost 1 base and 7 bases, there was a span of 20 bases.

This clone was seen a handful of times. This chain connects TRBV6-1 to TRBJ2-5; either TRBD1 or TRBD2 may supply D (5 bases each). Trimming pared 1 base from V and 3 bases from J, leaving 6 bases between. CDR3 size: 13 residues. Germline CDR1 reads MNHNS; CDR2 reads SASEGT. The DNA of the CDR3 is TGTGCCAGCAGTGAAGGGGGGAAAGAGACCCAGTACTTC. Amino acids: CASSEGGKETQYF.

The chain carries TRBV11-1 and TRBJ1-6; 10 nucleotides agree with TRBD1. This CDR3 spans 18 amino acids. Germline V CDR1 and CDR2: SGHAT, FQDESV (reference sequence). V dropped 6 bases and J dropped 5; count of bases not matched to a gene: 13. Here the CDR3 DNA reads TGTGCCAGCAGTCGCGGATCGGGACAGGGGTACAATAATTCACCCCTCCACTTT. Translated: CASSRGSGQGYNNSPLHF.

The chain joins TRBV6-4 to TRBJ1-6; TRBD1 is a possible D gene (6 bases). Trimming took 8 bases from V and 10 from J, leaving 21 bases between them. The germline V gene has CDR1 MRHNA and CDR2 SNTAGT. The CDR3 length is 15 residues. The CDR3 bases are TGTGCCAGCGGCGCCGAACAGGGTGGAGGATCACCCCTCCACTTT. This codes for CASGAEQGGGSPLHF.

This clone was detected ten times or more. The chain employs TRBV29-1 and TRBJ2-5, with 9 bases lining up with TRBD2. Germline trimming cut 4 bases from V and 5 bases from J; bases unmatched to any gene: 11. The CDR3 contains 15 residues. Germline CDR1 and CDR2: SQVTM and ANQGSEA. CDR3: CSVVPRGGGMETQYF. CDR3 coding DNA: TGCAGCGTTGTCCCGCGGGGGGGCGGGATGGAGACCCAGTACTTC.

V is TRBV11-2 and J is TRBJ2-2; D is undetermined. This CDR3 is built from 15 residues. CDR1 and CDR2 (germline): SGHAT, FQNNGV. V lost 2 bases and J lost 0, with 7 bases in between. The CDR3 reads CASSLQRSNTGELFF. CDR3 nucleotides: TGTGCCAGCAGCTTACAACGATCGAACACCGGGGAGCTGTTTTTT.

This clone was recorded a few times. Germline is not matched at one junction end, which may reflect a read error. The rearrangement joins TRBV6-1 to TRBJ1-2; D is ambiguous. CDR3 length: 11 residues. Germline loops: CDR1 MNHNS, CDR2 SASEGT. The CDR3: CASRDFYGYAF. CDR3 sequence (DNA): TGTGCCAGCAGGGACTTCTACGGCTACGCCTTC.

This clone occurred a few times. Being one base from a much bigger clone, this may be a read error. The chain is built from TRBV5-6 and TRBJ2-5; D is perhaps TRBD1 or TRBD2 (5 bases each). CDR3 length: 13 residues. Per germline, CDR1 SGHDT and CDR2 YYEEEE. CDR3 residues: CTSSLRLGTTQYF. Written as DNA, the CDR3 is TGTACCAGCAGCTTGAGGCTGGGGACGACCCAGTACTTC.

This clone was seen once. V and J are TRBV20-1 and TRBJ2-1; 9 bases line up with TRBD1. The CDR3 runs to 14 residues. Germline CDR1 and CDR2: DFQATT and SNEGSKA (reference sequence). The J segment lost 7 bases and the V segment lost 2 bases, leaving 6 bases of the junction unmatched. This CDR3 reads CSARTDRGRNEQFF. The CDR3 DNA reads as TGCAGTGCTAGAACGGACAGGGGAAGGAATGAGCAGTTCTTC.

This clone showed up just a few times. The chain couples TRBV2 to TRBJ1-2, with a tentative D call TRBD1 (6 bases). Germline CDR1 and CDR2: SNHLY and FYNNEI. Trimming pared 7 bases from V and 6 bases from J, leaving 12 bases between. CDR3 length: 12 amino acids. The CDR3 protein is CASTIQGNGYTF. CDR3 bases: TGTGCCAGCACTATACAGGGAAATGGCTACACCTTC.